This entry lists 14 T cell receptor beta chains sequenced from one sample in a study of blood T cell repertoires in COVID-19. The assay was immunoSEQ multiplex PCR, and TCRdb's table has in-frame clones only and misses some. Of 98,000 or so clones in the sample, about 79% were seen once. Sequences were obtained from peripheral blood. These receptors came from a woman older than 75 with active or convalescent COVID-19.

The chain combines TRBV20-1 with TRBJ2-3; TRBD1 agrees at 7 bases. The germline CDR1 and CDR2 sequences are DFQATT and SNEGSKA (reference sequence). Unmatched junction bases numbered 8, after V lost 3 bases and J lost 2 bases. CDR3 size: 15 residues. The CDR3 DNA is TGCAGTGCTAGTTACAGGGGACCTACCACAGATACGCAGTATTTT. The encoded protein is CSASYRGPTTDTQYF.

This clone was detected a few times. The V gene is TRBV5-6, the J gene TRBJ2-7; no clear D. V was shortened by 6 bases and J by 1 base, with 8 bases between the two germline ends. The length of the CDR3 is 12 residues. CDR1 and CDR2 from the germline V gene are SGHDT and YYEEEE. The CDR3 DNA follows: TGTGCCAGCACCTCGCAGTCCTACGAGCAGTACTTC. Protein product: CASTSQSYEQYF. The full variable domain, with the rest looked up from reference TRBV5-6 and TRBJ2-7, is DAGVTQSPTHLIKTRGQQVTLRCSPKSGHDTVSWYQQALGQGPQFIFQYYEEEERQRGNFPDRFSGHQFPNYSSELNVNALLLGDSALYLCASTSQSYEQYFGPGTRLTVT.

The DNA for the CDR3 is TGTGCCAGCAGTTTTGGACAGGGCTATAATTCACCCCTCCACTTT. The encoded protein is CASSFGQGYNSPLHF. The V call is TRBV6-5, the J call TRBJ1-6; 8 bases map to TRBD1. The CDR3 is made up of 15 amino acids. V trimming: 4 bases; J trimming: 3 bases; junction bases outside the gene matches: 2. Germline V gene data show CDR1 as MNHEY and CDR2 as SVGAGI.

The rearrangement uses TRBV27 and TRBJ1-5; TRBD1 aligns across 7 bases. The CDR3 has 15 amino acids. V shed 5 bases and J 3 bases; nucleotides not matched to a gene: 7. Looked up from germline, CDR1 is MNHEY and CDR2 is SMNVEV (reference sequence). CDR3 sequence reads: CASSPRTGTNQPQHF. The CDR3 region has the DNA TGTGCCAGCAGTCCACGGACAGGAACCAATCAGCCCCAGCATTTT.

This clone has a handful of counts. The chain couples TRBV28 to TRBJ1-2; tentatively, D is TRBD1 (6 bases). Germline loops: CDR1 MDHEN, CDR2 SYDVKM. The CDR3 consists of 15 residues. The V gene lost 7 bases and the J gene lost 0 bases, with 15 bases spanning the gap. CDR3 DNA sequence: TGTGCCAGCATCCTTGACAGGCGTTCTAACTATGGCTACACCTTC. It codes for CASILDRRSNYGYTF.

The chain couples TRBV5-6 to TRBJ1-6, with TRBD1 matching 12 bases. With 4 bases clipped from V and 6 bases from J, the junction kept 2 bases outside the gene matches. Germline loops: CDR1 SGHDT, CDR2 YYEEEE. The length of the CDR3 is 15 residues. The CDR3 here is CASSLGQGANSPLHF. The CDR3 DNA reads TGTGCCAGCAGCCTGGGACAGGGGGCTAATTCACCCCTCCACTTT.

This chain connects TRBV19 to TRBJ1-3, with D possibly being TRBD1 (5 bases). The CDR3 sequence is 15 residues long. CDR1 and CDR2 (germline): LNHDA, SQIVND (reference sequence). V was pared by 2 bases and J by 1 base, with 9 bases between. CDR3 DNA: TGTGCCAGTAGTATAACCAGACAGTCTGGAAACACCATATATTTT. This gives the protein CASSITRQSGNTIYF.

The rearrangement uses TRBV9 and TRBJ2-5; unclear D gene. This CDR3 contains 15 residues. Germline loops: CDR1 SGDLS, CDR2 YYNGEE. The V end was cut by 0 bases, the J end by 0 bases, with 9 bases between. The CDR3 DNA is TGTGCCAGCAGCGTAGACCTTGGCTACCAAGAGACCCAGTACTTC. It yields the protein CASSVDLGYQETQYF.

The CDR3 bases are TGTGCCAGCAGCCCAACCCAGGGTAATGAAAAACTGTTTTTT. Residues: CASSPTQGNEKLFF. The chain has TRBV2 and TRBJ1-4, with a possible D match to TRBD1 (5 bases). The CDR3 is made up of 14 amino acids. Per germline, CDR1 SNHLY and CDR2 FYNNEI. V lost 6 bases, J lost 4 bases, and 12 bases lay in between. Full variable domain (outside the CDR3, taken from reference TRBV2 and TRBJ1-4): EPEVTQTPSHQVTQMGQEVILRCVPISNHLYFYWYRQILGQKVEFLVSFYNNEISEKSEIFDDQFSVERPDGSNFTLKIRSTKLEDSAMYFCASSPTQGNEKLFFGSGTQLSVL.

The CDR3 spells CASSSNRGATTGELFF. DNA for the CDR3: TGCGCCAGCAGCTCCAACAGGGGTGCGACCACCGGGGAGCTGTTTTTT. The chain employs TRBV5-1 and TRBJ2-2; 7 bases agree with TRBD1. V lost 3 bases and J lost 4; bases outside the gene matches: 9. The CDR3 is made up of 16 amino acids. From germline, CDR1 is SGHRS and CDR2 YFSETQ.

V and J are TRBV18 and TRBJ1-4; possible D gene TRBD1, 5 bases. CDR1 and CDR2 (germline): KGHSH, LQKENI. Trimming removed 3 bases at V and 7 bases at J, with 9 bases between. The length of the CDR3 is 13 residues. CDR3 in DNA: TGTGCCAGCTCACCGACAAGGGGTGAAAAACTGTTTTTT. Residues: CASSPTRGEKLFF.

The gene calls are TRBV6-4 and TRBJ1-4; D unclear. The CDR3 has 13 residues. Trimming took 10 bases from V and 0 from J, leaving 9 bases between them. Germline CDR1 and CDR2: MRHNA and SNTAGT. The CDR3 is CANNLSTNEKLFF. The CDR3 DNA sequence: TGTGCCAACAATTTGTCAACTAATGAAAAACTGTTTTTT.

The chain employs TRBV7-6 and TRBJ2-2; unclear D gene. The V and J ends lost 4 bases and 7 bases respectively, with 19 bases between them. Per the germline V gene, CDR1 is SGHVS and CDR2 is FNYEAQ. This CDR3 is built from 16 residues. The CDR3 coding sequence is TGTGCCAGCAGCTCTAGTTTAGACCCCCTCAGCGGGGAGCTGTTTTTT. As protein: CASSSSLDPLSGELFF.

The rearrangement links TRBV19 to TRBJ2-1; D may be TRBD2 (6 bases). CDR3 length equals 14 residues. V lost 4 bases to trimming and J lost 4 bases, with 11 bases between them. CDR1 is LNHDA, CDR2 SQIVND, per germline (reference sequence). The CDR3 nucleotides are TGTGCCAGTAGTAGGGGCGGGGTATACAATGAGCAGTTCTTC. It codes for CASSRGGVYNEQFF.